These 9 T cell receptor beta chains share one sample of origin, sequenced in a study of glioma-infiltrating T cells after dendritic cell vaccination. Here immunoSEQ multiplex PCR was the method, and the copy in TCRdb shows in-frame clones only, minus some. Of approximately 50,000 clones listed, about 88% were seen once; the top ten hold roughly 5.6%. Time point indicated: after dendritic cell vaccination, including at tumor progression/relapse. The material sequenced was blood, taken after dendritic cell vaccination. The receptors stem from a human donor with glioblastoma.

The V and J genes are TRBV7-9 and TRBJ2-7, with 9 positions matching TRBD1. The CDR3 totals 16 residues. The germline gives CDR1 SEHNR, CDR2 FQNEAQ (reference sequence). V was clipped by 2 bases and J by 4 bases; unmatched bases: 9. The CDR3: CASSLRSGQGFYEQYF. CDR3 nucleotide sequence: TGTGCCAGCAGCTTAAGGTCGGGACAGGGATTTTACGAGCAGTACTTC.

The chain is built from TRBV18 and TRBJ1-3; unclear D gene. This CDR3 is built from 15 residues. Germline V gives CDR1 KGHSH, CDR2 LQKENI. Trimming shortened V by 1 base and J by 0 bases, and 7 bases separated the two germline ends. In DNA form, the CDR3 reads TGTGCCAGCTCACCACAAGCCGGCTCTGGAAACACCATATATTTT. It encodes CASSPQAGSGNTIYF.

The J gene is TRBJ2-1, the V gene TRBV5-1; 15 bases align to TRBD2. After removal of 3 bases from V and 14 bases from J, the junction contained 6 bases not matched to a gene. The CDR3 has 14 amino acids. CDR1 and CDR2 from the germline V gene are SGHRS and YFSETQ. In nucleotides, the CDR3 is TGCGCCAGCAGCTCGGGACTAGCGGGAGGAAAAAAGTTCTTC. This sequence encodes CASSSGLAGGKKFF.

J is TRBJ2-5 and V is TRBV7-2; the match to TRBD2 covers 13 bases. The germline CDR1 and CDR2 sequences are SGHTA and FQGNSA. The CDR3 extends over 17 amino acids. After removal of 5 bases from V and 5 bases from J, the junction contained 11 bases not matched to a gene. The CDR3 here is CASSRRTSGSFEETQYF. DNA for the CDR3: TGTGCCAGCAGCAGAAGGACTAGCGGGAGTTTTGAGGAGACCCAGTACTTC.

The chain combines TRBV30 with TRBJ2-3; TRBD2 agrees at 8 bases. CDR3 length: 16 residues. The germline V gene has CDR1 GTSNPN and CDR2 SVGIG (reference sequence). After removal of 0 bases from V and 2 bases from J, the junction contained 7 bases not matched to a gene. The CDR3 DNA follows: TGTGCCTGGAGTGTACCTAGTAGCGGGAACACAGATACGCAGTATTTT. Residues: CAWSVPSSGNTDTQYF.

The chain links TRBV10-3 to TRBJ1-4; 11 bases are shared with TRBD1. CDR3 length: 13 residues. Losses at the gene ends were 8 bases for V and 7 bases for J; bases not matched to a gene: 3. Germline lookup yields CDR1 ENHRY and CDR2 SYGVKD. The CDR3 DNA follows: TGTGCCATCGGGGGGACAGGGGGTGAAAAACTGTTTTTT. It encodes CAIGGTGGEKLFF.

The gene calls are TRBV7-3 and TRBJ2-5; 7 bases are a match to TRBD2. This CDR3 is built from 15 residues. Germline values: CDR1 SGHTA, CDR2 FQGTGA. With V trimmed by 1 base and J by 5 bases, 7 bases remained unmatched. CDR3 nucleotide sequence: TGTGCCAGCAGCTTAAACGGGGGGTTACGGGAGACCCAGTACTTC. This translates into CASSLNGGLRETQYF.

The V call is TRBV4-2, the J call TRBJ2-3; possibly TRBD2 for D (6 bases). V lost 0 bases, J lost 6 bases, and 13 bases lay in between. The CDR3 is made up of 15 amino acids. Per germline, CDR1 LGHNA and CDR2 YNFKEQ. The CDR3 DNA reads TGTGCCAGCAGCCAAGAAACGGGAGTGTGGGATACGCAGTATTTT. It encodes CASSQETGVWDTQYF.

V gene TRBV5-1 combines with J gene TRBJ1-6, with 8 positions matching TRBD1. V shed 0 bases and J 0 bases; nucleotides not matched to a gene: 11. Looked up from germline, CDR1 is SGHRS and CDR2 is YFSETQ. This CDR3 spans 20 amino acids. The CDR3: CASSLAGSRTGSSYNSPLHF. The CDR3 DNA is TGCGCCAGCAGCTTGGCCGGTTCCCGGACAGGGAGCTCCTATAATTCACCCCTCCACTTT.